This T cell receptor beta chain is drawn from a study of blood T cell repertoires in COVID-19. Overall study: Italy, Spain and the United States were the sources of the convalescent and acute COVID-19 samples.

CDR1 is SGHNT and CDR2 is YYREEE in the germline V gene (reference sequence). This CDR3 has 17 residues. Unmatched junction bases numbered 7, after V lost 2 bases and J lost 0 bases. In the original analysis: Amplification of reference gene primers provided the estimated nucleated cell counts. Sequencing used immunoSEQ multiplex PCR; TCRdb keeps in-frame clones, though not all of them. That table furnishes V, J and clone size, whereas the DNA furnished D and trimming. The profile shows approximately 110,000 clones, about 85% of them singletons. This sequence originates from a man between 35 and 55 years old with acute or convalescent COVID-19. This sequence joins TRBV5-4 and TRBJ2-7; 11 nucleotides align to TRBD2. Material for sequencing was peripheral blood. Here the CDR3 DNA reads TGTGCCAGCAGCTTCTCTAGCGGGGGGTCCAGCTCCTACGAGCAGTACTTC. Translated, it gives CASSFSSGGSSSYEQYF. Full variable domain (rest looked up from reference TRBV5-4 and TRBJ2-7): ETGVTQSPTHLIKTRGQQVTLRCSSQSGHNTVSWYQQALGQGPQFIFQYYREEENGRGNFPPRFSGLQFPNYSSELNVNALELDDSALYLCASSFSSGGSSSYEQYFGPGTRLTVT.